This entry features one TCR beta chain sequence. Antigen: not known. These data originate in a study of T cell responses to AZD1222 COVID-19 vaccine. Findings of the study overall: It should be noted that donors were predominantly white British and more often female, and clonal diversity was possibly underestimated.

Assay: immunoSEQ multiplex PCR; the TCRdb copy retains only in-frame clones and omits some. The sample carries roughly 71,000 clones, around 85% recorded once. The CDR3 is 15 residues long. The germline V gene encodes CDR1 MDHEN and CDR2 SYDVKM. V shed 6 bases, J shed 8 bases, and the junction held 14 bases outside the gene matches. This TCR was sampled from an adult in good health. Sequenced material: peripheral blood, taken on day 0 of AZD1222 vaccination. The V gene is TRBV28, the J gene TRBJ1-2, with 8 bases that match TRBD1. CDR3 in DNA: TGTGCCAGCAGCAGACTCCTACACGGACAGGGAGGCTACACCTTC. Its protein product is CASSRLLHGQGGYTF.